Included here is one T cell receptor (beta chain) sequence, with context. Its target is unknown. At one of its ends the junction is not consistent with the germline gene, which may arise from a read error. TCRdb processed the RACE reads anew with MiXCR; each CDR3 protein has one entry. The sample gives 380,000 or so distinct CDR3 sequences, approximately 5% of which show up once; approximately 8.2% is in the top ten. The germline V gene has CDR1 MNHEY and CDR2 SMNVEV (reference sequence). The CDR3 has 16 residues. The data were taken from a study of human T cells and chemical hapten exposure. Whole-study findings and limits: TCRs above 1 in 1000 frequency did not change with DPC sensitization.

Noted time point: pre-sensitization, week 0. Treatment given: therapeutic diphenylcyclopropenone sensitization with weekly scalp DPC. This material consisted of whole blood, taken in connection with sensitization to the hapten diphenylcyclopropenone (DPC). The TCR sequence derives from a young woman with alopecia areata. Some clones in this sample may be carry-over from other donors' samples. V is TRBV27 and J is TRBJ1-6; TRBD1 might be the D (5 bases). The CDR3 nucleotides read TGTGCCAGCAGTGCCGAACACAGGTCAAATAATTCACCCCTCCGCTTT. Protein product: CASSAEHRSNNSPLRF.